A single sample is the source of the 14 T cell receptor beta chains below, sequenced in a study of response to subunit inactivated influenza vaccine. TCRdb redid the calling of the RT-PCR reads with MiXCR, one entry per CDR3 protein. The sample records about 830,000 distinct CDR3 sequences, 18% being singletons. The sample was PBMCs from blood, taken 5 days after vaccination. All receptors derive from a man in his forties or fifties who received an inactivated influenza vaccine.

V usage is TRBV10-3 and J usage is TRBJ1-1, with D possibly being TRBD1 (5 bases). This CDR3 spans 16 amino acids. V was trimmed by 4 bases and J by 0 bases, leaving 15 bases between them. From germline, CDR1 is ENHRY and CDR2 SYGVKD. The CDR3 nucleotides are TGTGCCATCAGTGGACAATCCGACAGCATGAACACTGAAGCTTTCTTT. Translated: CAISGQSDSMNTEAFF.

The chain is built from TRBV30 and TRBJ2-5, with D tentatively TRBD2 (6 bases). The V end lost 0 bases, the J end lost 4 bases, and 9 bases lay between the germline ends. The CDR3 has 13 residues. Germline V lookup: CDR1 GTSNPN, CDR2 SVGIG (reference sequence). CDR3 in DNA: TGTGCCTGGAGTGTAGGAGGGGTAGAGACCCAGTACTTC. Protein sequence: CAWSVGGVETQYF.

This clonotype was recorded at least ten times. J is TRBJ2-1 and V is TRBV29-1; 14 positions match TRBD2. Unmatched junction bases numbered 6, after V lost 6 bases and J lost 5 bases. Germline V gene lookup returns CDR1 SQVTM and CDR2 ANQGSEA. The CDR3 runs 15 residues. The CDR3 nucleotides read TGCAGCGTGGGGGGACTAGCGGGAGTTCACAATGAGCAGTTCTTC. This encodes CSVGGLAGVHNEQFF.

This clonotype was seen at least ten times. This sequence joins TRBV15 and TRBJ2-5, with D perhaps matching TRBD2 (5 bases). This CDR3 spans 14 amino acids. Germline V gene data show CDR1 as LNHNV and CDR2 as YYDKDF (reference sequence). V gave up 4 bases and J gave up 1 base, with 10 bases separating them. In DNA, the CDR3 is TGTGCCACCAGCAATAACGGGGTCCAAGAGACCCAGTACTTC. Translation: CATSNNGVQETQYF.

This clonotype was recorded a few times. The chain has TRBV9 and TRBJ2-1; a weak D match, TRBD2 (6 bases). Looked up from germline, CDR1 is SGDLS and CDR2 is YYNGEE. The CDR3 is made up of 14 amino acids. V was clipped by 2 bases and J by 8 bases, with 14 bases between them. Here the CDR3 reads CASSVTGVVHEQFF. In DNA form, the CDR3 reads TGTGCCAGCAGCGTTACGGGAGTCGTCCATGAGCAGTTCTTC.

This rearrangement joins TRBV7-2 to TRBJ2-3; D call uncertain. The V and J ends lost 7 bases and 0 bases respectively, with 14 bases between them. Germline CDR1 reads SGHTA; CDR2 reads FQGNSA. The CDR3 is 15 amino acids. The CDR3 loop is CASKPGPYSTDTQYF. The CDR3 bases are TGTGCCAGCAAACCCGGTCCCTATAGCACAGATACGCAGTATTTT.

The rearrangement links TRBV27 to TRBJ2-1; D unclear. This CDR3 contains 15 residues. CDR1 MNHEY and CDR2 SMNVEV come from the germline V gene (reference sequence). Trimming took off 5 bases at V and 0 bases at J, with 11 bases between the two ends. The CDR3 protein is CASSVKMSSYNEQFF. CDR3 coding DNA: TGTGCCAGCAGTGTCAAGATGAGCTCCTACAATGAGCAGTTCTTC.

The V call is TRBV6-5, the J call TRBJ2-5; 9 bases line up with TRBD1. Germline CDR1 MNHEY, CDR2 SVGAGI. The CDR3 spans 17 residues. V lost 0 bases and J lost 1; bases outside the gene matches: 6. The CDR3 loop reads CASSYSTGQGVQETQYF. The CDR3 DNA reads TGTGCCAGCAGTTACTCGACGGGACAGGGAGTCCAAGAGACCCAGTACTTC.

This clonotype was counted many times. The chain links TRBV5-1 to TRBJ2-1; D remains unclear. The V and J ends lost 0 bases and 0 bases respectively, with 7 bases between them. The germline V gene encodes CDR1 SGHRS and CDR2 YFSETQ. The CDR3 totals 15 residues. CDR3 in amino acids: CASSLVGNSYNEQFF. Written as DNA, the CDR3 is TGCGCCAGCAGCTTGGTTGGGAACTCCTACAATGAGCAGTTCTTC.

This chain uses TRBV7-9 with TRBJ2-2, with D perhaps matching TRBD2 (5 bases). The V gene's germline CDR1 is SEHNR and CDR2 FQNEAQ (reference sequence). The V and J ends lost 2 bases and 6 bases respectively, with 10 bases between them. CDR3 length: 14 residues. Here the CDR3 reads CASSLSGPAGELFF. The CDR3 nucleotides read TGTGCCAGCAGCTTAAGCGGTCCGGCCGGGGAGCTGTTTTTT.

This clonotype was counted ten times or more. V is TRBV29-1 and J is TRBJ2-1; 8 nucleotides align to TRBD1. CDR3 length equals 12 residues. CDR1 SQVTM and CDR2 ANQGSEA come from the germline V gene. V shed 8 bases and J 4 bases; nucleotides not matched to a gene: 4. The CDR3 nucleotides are TGCAGCATCAGGACAGGGTACAATGAGCAGTTCTTC. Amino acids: CSIRTGYNEQFF.

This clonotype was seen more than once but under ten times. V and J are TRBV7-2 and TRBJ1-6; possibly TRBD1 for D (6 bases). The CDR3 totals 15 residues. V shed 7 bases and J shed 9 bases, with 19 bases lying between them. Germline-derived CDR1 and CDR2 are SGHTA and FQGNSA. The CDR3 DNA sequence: TGTGCCAGCACCGATGACAGGCTCTTCGGTTCACCCCTCCACTTT. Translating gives CASTDDRLFGSPLHF.

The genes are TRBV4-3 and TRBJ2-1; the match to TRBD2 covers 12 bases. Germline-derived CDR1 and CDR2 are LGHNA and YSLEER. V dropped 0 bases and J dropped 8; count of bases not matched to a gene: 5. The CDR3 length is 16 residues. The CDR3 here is CASSQETSGRIHEQFF. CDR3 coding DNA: TGCGCCAGCAGCCAAGAAACTAGCGGGAGGATTCATGAGCAGTTCTTC.

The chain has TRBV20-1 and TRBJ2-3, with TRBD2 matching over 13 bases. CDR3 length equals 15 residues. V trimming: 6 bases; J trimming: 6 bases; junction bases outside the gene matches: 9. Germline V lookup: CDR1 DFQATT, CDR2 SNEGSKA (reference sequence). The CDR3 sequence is CSASGLAGETDTQYF. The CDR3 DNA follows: TGCAGTGCCTCCGGACTAGCGGGAGAAACGGATACGCAGTATTTT.